This T cell receptor (beta chain) was retrieved from a study of beta chain features in type 1 diabetes. At the level of the study: Age, gender, cell numbers and subset yield matched between patients and controls.

The entirety of the isolated RNA underwent reverse transcription, so expressed TCRB transcripts were sequenced. Sequencing of naive, central memory and regulatory T cell samples gave an average of about 3.9 million reads. TCRdb's copy holds only in-frame clones and misses some; the assay was immunoSEQ multiplex PCR. The table lists roughly 400,000 clones, 8.5% to 10% of them singletons. The CDR3 length is 16 residues. Germline V gene data show CDR1 as MNHEY and CDR2 as SVGAGI. V trimming: 0 bases; J trimming: 1 base; junction bases outside the gene matches: 5. In the case of this clone: Its specificity is not known.

Findings and caveats of the study: The study found moderately but significantly shorter TCRB CDR3s in all four CD4+ subsets of Type 1 diabetes patients. HLA effects on TCRB rearrangement stayed unresolved here.

The chain employs TRBV6-5 and TRBJ2-5; 7 positions agree with TRBD2. This TCR was recovered from a man aged 25 to 40 with type 1 diabetes. Sequencing input: central memory CD4+ T cells from blood. The CDR3 loop reads CASSYSGGSGQETQYF. DNA of the CDR3: TGTGCCAGCAGTTACTCGGGGGGGAGCGGCCAAGAGACCCAGTACTTC.